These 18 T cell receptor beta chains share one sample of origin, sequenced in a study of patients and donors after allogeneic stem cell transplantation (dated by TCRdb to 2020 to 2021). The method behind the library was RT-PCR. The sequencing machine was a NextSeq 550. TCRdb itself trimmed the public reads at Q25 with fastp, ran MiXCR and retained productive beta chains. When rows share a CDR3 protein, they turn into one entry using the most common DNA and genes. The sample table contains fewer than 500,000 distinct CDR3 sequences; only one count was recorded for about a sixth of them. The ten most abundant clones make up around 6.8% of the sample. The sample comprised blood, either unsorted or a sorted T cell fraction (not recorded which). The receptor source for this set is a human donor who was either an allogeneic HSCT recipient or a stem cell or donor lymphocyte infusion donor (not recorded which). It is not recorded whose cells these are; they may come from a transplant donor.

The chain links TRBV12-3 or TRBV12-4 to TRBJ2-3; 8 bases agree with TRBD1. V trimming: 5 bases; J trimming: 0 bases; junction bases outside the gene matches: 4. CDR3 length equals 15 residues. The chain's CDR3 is CASSPTGVSTDTQYF. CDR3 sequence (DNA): TGTGCCAGCAGTCCGACAGGGGTTAGCACAGATACGCAGTATTTT.

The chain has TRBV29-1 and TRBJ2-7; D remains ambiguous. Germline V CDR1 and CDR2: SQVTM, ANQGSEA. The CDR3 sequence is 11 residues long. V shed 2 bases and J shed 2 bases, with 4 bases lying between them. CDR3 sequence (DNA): TGCAGCGTTGAACAGACCTACGAGCAGTACTTC. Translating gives CSVEQTYEQYF.

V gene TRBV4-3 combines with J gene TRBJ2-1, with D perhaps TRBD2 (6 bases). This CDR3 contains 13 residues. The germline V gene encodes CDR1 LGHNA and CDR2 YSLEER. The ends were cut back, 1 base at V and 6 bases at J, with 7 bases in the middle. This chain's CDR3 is CASSQVEGNEQFF. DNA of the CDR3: TGCGCCAGCAGCCAAGTGGAGGGCAATGAGCAGTTCTTC.

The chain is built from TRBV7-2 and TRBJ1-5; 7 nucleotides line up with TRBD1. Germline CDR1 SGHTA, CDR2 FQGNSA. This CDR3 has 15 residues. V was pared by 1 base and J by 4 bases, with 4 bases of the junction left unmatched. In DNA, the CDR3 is TGTGCCAGCAGCTTAGTACAGGGGCTTAATCAGCCCCAGCATTTT. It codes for CASSLVQGLNQPQHF.

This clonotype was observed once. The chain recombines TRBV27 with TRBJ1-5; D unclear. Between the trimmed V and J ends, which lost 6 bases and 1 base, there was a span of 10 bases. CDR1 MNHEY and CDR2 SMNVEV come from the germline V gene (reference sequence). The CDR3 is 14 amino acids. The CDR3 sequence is CASSLGVSNQPQHF. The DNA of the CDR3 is TGTGCCAGCAGCTTGGGAGTAAGCAATCAGCCCCAGCATTTT.

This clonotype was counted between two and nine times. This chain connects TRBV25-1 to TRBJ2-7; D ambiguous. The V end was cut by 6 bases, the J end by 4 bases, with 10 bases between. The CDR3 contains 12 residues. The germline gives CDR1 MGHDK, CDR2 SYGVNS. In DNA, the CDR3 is TGTGCCAGCAGCAACTTTAGGTACGAGCAGTACTTC. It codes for CASSNFRYEQYF.

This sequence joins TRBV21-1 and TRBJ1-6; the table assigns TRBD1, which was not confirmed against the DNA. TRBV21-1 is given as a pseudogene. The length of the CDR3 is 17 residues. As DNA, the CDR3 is TGTGCCAGCAGCTACCCCCGGGCAGGATGGATTGCGGTATGTCCCCACTTT. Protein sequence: CASSYPRAGWIAVCPHF.

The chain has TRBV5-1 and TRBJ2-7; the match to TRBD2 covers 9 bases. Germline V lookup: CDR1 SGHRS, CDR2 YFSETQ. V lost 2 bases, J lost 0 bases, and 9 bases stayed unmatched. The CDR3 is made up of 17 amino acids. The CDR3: CASSFGLALTSSYEQYF. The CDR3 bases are TGCGCCAGCAGCTTCGGACTAGCGCTCACCTCCTCCTACGAGCAGTACTTC.

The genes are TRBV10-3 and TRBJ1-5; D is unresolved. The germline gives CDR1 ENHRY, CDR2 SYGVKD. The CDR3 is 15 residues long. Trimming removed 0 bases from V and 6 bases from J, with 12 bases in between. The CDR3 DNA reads TGTGCCATCAGTGAGTCGAGATTGGGATTTCAGCCCCAGCATTTT. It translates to CAISESRLGFQPQHF.

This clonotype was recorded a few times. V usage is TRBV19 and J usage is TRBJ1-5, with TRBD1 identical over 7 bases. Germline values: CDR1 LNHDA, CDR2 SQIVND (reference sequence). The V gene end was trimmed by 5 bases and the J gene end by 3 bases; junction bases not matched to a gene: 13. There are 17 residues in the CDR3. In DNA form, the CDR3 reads TGTGCCAGTAGTTCGACCGGCACTGGACAGGTCAATCAGCCCCAGCATTTT. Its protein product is CASSSTGTGQVNQPQHF.

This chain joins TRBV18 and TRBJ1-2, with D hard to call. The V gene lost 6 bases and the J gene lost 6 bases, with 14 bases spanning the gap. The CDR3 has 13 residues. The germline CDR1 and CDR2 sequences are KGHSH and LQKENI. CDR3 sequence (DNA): TGTGCCAGCTCCGCGACCCCCTGGAATGGCTACACCTTC. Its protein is CASSATPWNGYTF. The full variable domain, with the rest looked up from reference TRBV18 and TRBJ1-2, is NAGVMQNPRHLVRRRGQEARLRCSPMKGHSHVYWYRQLPEEGLKFMVYLQKENIIDESGMPKERFSAEFPKEGPSILRIQQVVRGDSAAYFCASSATPWNGYTFGSGTRLTVV.

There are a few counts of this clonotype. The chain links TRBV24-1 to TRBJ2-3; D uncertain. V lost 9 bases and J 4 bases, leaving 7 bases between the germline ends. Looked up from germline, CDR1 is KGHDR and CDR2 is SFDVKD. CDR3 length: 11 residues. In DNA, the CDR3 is TGTGCCACCGGCCCGGCAGATACGCAGTATTTT. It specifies CATGPADTQYF.

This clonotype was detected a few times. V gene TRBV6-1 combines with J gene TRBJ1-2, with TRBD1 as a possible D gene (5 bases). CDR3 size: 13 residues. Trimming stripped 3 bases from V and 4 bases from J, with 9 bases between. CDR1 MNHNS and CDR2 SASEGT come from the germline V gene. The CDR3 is CASSDGAAYGYTF. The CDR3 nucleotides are TGTGCCAGCAGTGACGGGGCAGCCTATGGCTACACCTTC.

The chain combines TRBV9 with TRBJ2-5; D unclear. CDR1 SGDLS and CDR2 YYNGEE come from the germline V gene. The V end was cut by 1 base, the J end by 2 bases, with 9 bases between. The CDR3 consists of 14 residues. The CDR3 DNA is TGTGCCAGCAGCGTAAAGGGTGGGCAAGAGACCCAGTACTTC. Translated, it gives CASSVKGGQETQYF.

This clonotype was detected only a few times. CDR3 bases: TGTGCCAGCTCACCAGTGGCGCGGGAGGGGTGGAATGAGCAGTTCTTC. This sequence encodes CASSPVAREGWNEQFF. The genes are TRBV18 and TRBJ2-1, with TRBD2 matching over 9 bases. This CDR3 has 16 amino acids. Germline-derived CDR1 and CDR2 are KGHSH and LQKENI. V lost 2 bases to trimming and J lost 7 bases; unmatched junction nucleotides: 9.

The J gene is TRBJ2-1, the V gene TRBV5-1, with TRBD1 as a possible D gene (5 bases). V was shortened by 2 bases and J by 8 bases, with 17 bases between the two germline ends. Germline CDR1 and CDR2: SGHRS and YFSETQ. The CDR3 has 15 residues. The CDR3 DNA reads TGCGCCAGCAGCTTCAGGGTAGGGCCCATGCATGAGCAGTTCTTC. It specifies CASSFRVGPMHEQFF.

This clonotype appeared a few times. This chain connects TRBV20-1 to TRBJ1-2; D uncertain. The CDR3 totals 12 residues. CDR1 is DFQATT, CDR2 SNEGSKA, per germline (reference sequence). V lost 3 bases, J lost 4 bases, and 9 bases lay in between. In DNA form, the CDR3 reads TGCAGTGCTAGGTCCGACGTCTATGGCTACACCTTC. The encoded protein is CSARSDVYGYTF.

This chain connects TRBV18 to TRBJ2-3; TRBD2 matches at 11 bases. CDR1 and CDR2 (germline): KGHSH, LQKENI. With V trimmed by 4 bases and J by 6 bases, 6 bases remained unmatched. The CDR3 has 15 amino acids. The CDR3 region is CASSLPPSGGDTQYF. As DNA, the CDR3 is TGTGCCAGCTCACTCCCCCCTAGCGGGGGGGATACGCAGTATTTT.